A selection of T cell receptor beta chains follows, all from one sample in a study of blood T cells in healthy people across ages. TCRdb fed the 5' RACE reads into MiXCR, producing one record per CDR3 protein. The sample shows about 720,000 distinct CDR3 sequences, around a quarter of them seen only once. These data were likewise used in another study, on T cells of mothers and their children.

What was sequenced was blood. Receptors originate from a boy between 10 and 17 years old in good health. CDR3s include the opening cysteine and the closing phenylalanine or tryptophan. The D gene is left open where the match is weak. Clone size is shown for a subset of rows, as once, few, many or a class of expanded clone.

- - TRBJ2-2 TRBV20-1 CSGARGGELFF TGCAGTGGGGCGAGGGGAGGGGAGCTGTTTTTT
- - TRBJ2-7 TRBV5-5 CASSLGPESSYEQYF TGTGCCAGCAGCTTGGGTCCGGAGAGCTCCTACGAGCAGTACTTC
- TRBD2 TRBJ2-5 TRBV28 CASSLASGAEETQYF TGTGCCAGCAGTTTAGCCAGCGGGGCTGAAGAGACCCAGTACTTC
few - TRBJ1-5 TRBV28 CASREELTVPQHF TGTGCCAGCAGGGAAGAGTTGACCGTGCCCCAGCATTTT
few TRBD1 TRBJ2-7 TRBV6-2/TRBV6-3 CASSLLGTGTYEQYF TGTGCCAGCAGCCTCCTTGGGACAGGGACCTACGAGCAGTACTTC
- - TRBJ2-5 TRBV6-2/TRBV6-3 CASSYSTNAIRSEETQYF TGTGCCAGCAGTTACTCCACTAACGCGATCCGATCCGAAGAGACCCAGTACTTC
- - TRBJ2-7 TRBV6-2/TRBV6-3 CASSGALARYSYEQYF TGTGCCAGCAGCGGGGCCCTAGCGCGATACTCCTACGAGCAGTACTTC
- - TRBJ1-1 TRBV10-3 CAISVDTLMNTEAFF TGTGCCATCAGTGTGGACACCCTCATGAACACTGAAGCTTTCTTT
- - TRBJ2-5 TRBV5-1 CASSLEAGSKTQYF TGCGCCAGCAGCTTGGAGGCCGGATCCAAGACCCAGTACTTC
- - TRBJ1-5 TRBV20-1 CSAKYLWQDVRPQHF TGCAGTGCCAAGTATTTGTGGCAGGACGTTCGGCCCCAGCATTTT
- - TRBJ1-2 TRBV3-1 CASSRGDAYGYTF TGTGCCAGCAGCCGAGGGGACGCCTATGGCTACACCTTC
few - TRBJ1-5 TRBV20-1 CSARVSQVNQPQHF TGCAGTGCTAGAGTAAGTCAGGTCAATCAGCCCCAGCATTTT
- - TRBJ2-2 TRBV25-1 CASSELEQGTGELFF TGTGCCAGCAGTGAATTGGAACAGGGAACCGGGGAGCTGTTTTTT
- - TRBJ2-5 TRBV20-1 CSAQQETQYF TGCAGTGCTCAGCAAGAGACCCAGTACTTC
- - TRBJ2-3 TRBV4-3 CASSFIAAETDTQYF TGCGCCAGCAGCTTTATTGCCGCAGAAACAGATACGCAGTATTTT
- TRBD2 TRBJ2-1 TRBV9 CASSARGTSGIYNEQFF TGTGCCAGCAGCGCCAGAGGGACTAGCGGGATCTACAATGAGCAGTTCTTC
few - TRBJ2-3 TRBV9 CASSRTQNPTDTQYF TGTGCCAGCAGCAGGACACAGAATCCAACAGATACGCAGTATTTT
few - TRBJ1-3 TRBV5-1 CASSEVGTNGNTIYF TGCGCCAGCAGCGAGGTGGGGACGAATGGAAACACCATATATTTT
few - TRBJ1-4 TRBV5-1 CASSLGRGNEKLFF TGCGCCAGCAGCTTGGGAAGGGGCAACGAAAAACTGTTTTTT
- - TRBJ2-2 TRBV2 CARTAGPNTGELFF TGTGCCAGGACTGCGGGACCCAACACCGGGGAGCTGTTTTTT
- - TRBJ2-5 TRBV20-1 CSAIITRGGSGEQYF TGCAGTGCTATTATTACGCGTGGGGGCTCTGGGGAGCAGTACTTC
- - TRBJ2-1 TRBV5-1 CASSSDTSSYNEQFF TGCGCCAGCAGCTCAGACACGAGCTCCTACAATGAGCAGTTCTTC
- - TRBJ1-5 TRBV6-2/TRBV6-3 CASSYGEGLGNQPQHF TGTGCCAGCAGTTACGGGGAGGGGCTCGGCAATCAGCCCCAGCATTTT
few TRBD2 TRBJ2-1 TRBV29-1 CSVSLRTSGSGNEQFF TGCAGCGTTTCTCTTAGGACTAGCGGGAGCGGCAATGAGCAGTTCTTC
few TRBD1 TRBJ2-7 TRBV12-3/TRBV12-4 CASNTGTGFFEQYF TGTGCCAGCAATACCGGGACAGGGTTTTTCGAGCAGTACTTC
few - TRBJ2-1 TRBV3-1 CASSQSLGEQFF TGTGCCAGCAGCCAATCCTTGGGTGAGCAGTTCTTC
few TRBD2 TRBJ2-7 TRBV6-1 CASSLAVVAGAGEQYF TGTGCCAGCAGCCTGGCGGTAGTAGCGGGAGCGGGAGAGCAGTACTTC